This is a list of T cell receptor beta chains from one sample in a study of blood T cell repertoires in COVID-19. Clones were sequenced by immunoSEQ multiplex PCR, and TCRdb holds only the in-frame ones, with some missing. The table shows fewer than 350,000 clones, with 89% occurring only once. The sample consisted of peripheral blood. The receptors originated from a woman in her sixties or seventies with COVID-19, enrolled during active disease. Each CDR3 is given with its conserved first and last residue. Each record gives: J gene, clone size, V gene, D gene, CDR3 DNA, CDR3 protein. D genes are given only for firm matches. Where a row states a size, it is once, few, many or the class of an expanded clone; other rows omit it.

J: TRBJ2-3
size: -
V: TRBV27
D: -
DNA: TGTGCCAGCAGTTTATTTGTTAGCGGCACAGATACGCAGTATTTT
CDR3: CASSLFVSGTDTQYF

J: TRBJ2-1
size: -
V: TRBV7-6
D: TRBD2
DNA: TGTGCCAGCAGCTTAGAGGGTGCGGGACTAGCGGCGCCCTACAATGAGCAGTTCTTC
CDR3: CASSLEGAGLAAPYNEQFF

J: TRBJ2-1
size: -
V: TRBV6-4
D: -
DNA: TGTGCCAGCAGACCAGGGGGGACAGCAGCCTACAATGAGCAGTTCTTC
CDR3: CASRPGGTAAYNEQFF

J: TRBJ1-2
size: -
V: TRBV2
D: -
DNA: TGTGCCAGCAGGGATCAGGGATCTAGTCATGGCTACACCTTC
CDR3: CASRDQGSSHGYTF

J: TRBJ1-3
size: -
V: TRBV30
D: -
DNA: TGTGCCTGGAGTGTACGGGGGGACACCATATATTTT
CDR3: CAWSVRGDTIYF

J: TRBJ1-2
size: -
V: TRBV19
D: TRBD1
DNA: TGTGCCAGTACCCCCGACAGGGTGACATATGGCTACACCTTC
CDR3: CASTPDRVTYGYTF

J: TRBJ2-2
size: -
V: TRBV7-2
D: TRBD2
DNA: TGTGCCAGCGCTGTCTCGGGGGGGCTAATCGGGGAGCTGTTTTTT
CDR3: CASAVSGGLIGELFF

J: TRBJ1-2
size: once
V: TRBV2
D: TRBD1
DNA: TGTGCCAGCAGTCCCCGACAGGGACGCTATGGCTACACCTTC
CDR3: CASSPRQGRYGYTF

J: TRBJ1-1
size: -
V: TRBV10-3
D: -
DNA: TGTGCCATCAACCGGGGGGGGTCCGGAACTGAAGCTTTCTTT
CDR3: CAINRGGSGTEAFF

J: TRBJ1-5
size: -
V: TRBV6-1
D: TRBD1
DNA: TGTGCCAGCAGCCAAGACAGGGGTCATCAGCCCCAGCATTTT
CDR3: CASSQDRGHQPQHF

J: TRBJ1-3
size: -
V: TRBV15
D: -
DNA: TGTGCCACCAGCAGAGGGACAGCCGCTGGAAACACCATATATTTT
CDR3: CATSRGTAAGNTIYF

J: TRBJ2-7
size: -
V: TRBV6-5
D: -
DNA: TGTGCCAGCAGTCACAGGGAGTCCTACGAGCAGTACTTC
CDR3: CASSHRESYEQYF